This is a list of T cell receptor beta chains from one sample in a study of technical replicates of blood from several donors. Profiled with immunoSEQ multiplex PCR; TCRdb holds only in-frame clones, not every one. The sample gives about 80,000 clones, roughly 94% of which show up once; 0.35% to 0.45% is in the top ten. Source material: T cells isolated from PBMCs. The receptors stem from a human donor in good health. The CDR3 runs from the conserved cysteine through the conserved F or W. Size is omitted from some rows. Given values are once, few, many or a class for expanded clones.

j_call: TRBJ2-7
clone_size: NA
v_call: TRBV7-9
cdr3_aa: CASSLAEGSGQYF

j_call: TRBJ2-7
clone_size: NA
v_call: TRBV6-5
cdr3_aa: CASTPRQGRGYEQYF

j_call: TRBJ2-7
clone_size: NA
v_call: TRBV5-1
cdr3_aa: CASSLGLADYEQYF

j_call: TRBJ2-1
clone_size: NA
v_call: TRBV4-2
cdr3_aa: CASSAGLAGSNEQFF

j_call: TRBJ1-1
clone_size: few
v_call: TRBV2
cdr3_aa: CASSDRGTAFF

j_call: TRBJ2-4
clone_size: NA
v_call: TRBV19
cdr3_aa: CASSQRLAGAKNIQYF

j_call: TRBJ2-1
clone_size: once
v_call: TRBV25-1
cdr3_aa: CASSDIILAGDKQFF

j_call: TRBJ1-1
clone_size: NA
v_call: TRBV30
cdr3_aa: CAWTLGGVRTEAFF

j_call: TRBJ2-7
clone_size: NA
v_call: TRBV6-6
cdr3_aa: CASSYSADEQYF

j_call: TRBJ2-2
clone_size: NA
v_call: TRBV27
cdr3_aa: CASSFTSGAGSGELFF

j_call: TRBJ2-7
clone_size: NA
v_call: TRBV7-9
cdr3_aa: CASGTGVKSYEQYF

j_call: TRBJ1-2
clone_size: NA
v_call: TRBV4-1
cdr3_aa: CASKLDILSGGYTF

j_call: TRBJ2-1
clone_size: NA
v_call: TRBV6-5
cdr3_aa: CASSYRTSGMDEQFF

j_call: TRBJ2-1
clone_size: NA
v_call: TRBV13
cdr3_aa: CASSSRGNEQFF

j_call: TRBJ2-7
clone_size: NA
v_call: TRBV14
cdr3_aa: CASSQDEAREQYF

j_call: TRBJ2-3
clone_size: NA
v_call: TRBV5-4
cdr3_aa: CASSSPAAPSTDTQYF

j_call: TRBJ1-3
clone_size: NA
v_call: TRBV4-1
cdr3_aa: CASSQDWQGGRGNTIYF

j_call: TRBJ2-1
clone_size: NA
v_call: TRBV19
cdr3_aa: CASSIAGRDRNEQFF

j_call: TRBJ2-1
clone_size: NA
v_call: TRBV7-3
cdr3_aa: CASSFGDSNNEQFF

j_call: TRBJ2-5
clone_size: NA
v_call: TRBV5-4
cdr3_aa: CASSLIAGGPEETQYF

j_call: TRBJ2-7
clone_size: once
v_call: TRBV4-1
cdr3_aa: CASSPREGGYDEQYF

j_call: TRBJ2-3
clone_size: NA
v_call: TRBV13
cdr3_aa: CASSLGPTGEGDTQYF

j_call: TRBJ1-2
clone_size: NA
v_call: TRBV27
cdr3_aa: CASSLSRQLAHYGYTF

j_call: TRBJ2-7
clone_size: once
v_call: TRBV2
cdr3_aa: CASSGVDRRYEQYF

j_call: TRBJ1-2
clone_size: NA
v_call: TRBV2
cdr3_aa: CAGQGGAYGYTF

j_call: TRBJ2-1
clone_size: NA
v_call: TRBV28
cdr3_aa: CATGAVTGTNEQFF

j_call: TRBJ2-1
clone_size: NA
v_call: TRBV4-1
cdr3_aa: CASSQEISPLAGNYNEQFF

j_call: TRBJ2-7
clone_size: NA
v_call: TRBV13
cdr3_aa: CASSIPGLTYEQYF

j_call: TRBJ2-7
clone_size: NA
v_call: TRBV29-1
cdr3_aa: CSVEALAGRGYEQYF